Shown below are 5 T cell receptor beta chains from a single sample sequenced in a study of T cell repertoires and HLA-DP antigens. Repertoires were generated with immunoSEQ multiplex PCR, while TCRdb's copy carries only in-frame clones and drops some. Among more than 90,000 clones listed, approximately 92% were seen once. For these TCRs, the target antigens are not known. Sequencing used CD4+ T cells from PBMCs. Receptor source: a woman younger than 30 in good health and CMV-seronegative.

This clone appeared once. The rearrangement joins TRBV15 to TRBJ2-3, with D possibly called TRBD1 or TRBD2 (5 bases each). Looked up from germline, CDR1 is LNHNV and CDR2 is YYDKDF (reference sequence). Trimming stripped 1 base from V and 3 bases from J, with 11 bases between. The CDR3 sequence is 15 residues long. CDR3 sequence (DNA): TGTGCCACCAGCAGAGTCGGTTGGGGGACAGATACGCAGTATTTT. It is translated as CATSRVGWGTDTQYF.

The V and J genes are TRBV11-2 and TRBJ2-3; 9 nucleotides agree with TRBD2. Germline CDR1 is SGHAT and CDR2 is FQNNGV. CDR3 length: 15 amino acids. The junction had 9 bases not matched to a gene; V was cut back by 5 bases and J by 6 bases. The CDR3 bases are TGTGCCAGCAGCCCGGGACTAGCAACATGGGATACGCAGTATTTT. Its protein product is CASSPGLATWDTQYF. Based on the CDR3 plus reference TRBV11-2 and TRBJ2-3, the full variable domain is EAGVAQSPRYKIIEKRQSVAFWCNPISGHATLYWYQQILGQGPKLLIQFQNNGVVDDSQLPKDRFSAERLKGVDSTLKIQPAKLEDSAVYLCASSPGLATWDTQYFGPGTRLTVL.

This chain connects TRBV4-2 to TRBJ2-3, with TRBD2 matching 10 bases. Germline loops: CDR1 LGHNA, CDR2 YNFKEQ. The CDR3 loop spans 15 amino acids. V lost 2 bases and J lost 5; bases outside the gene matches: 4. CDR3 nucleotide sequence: TGTGCCAGCAGCCAACAGCGGGGGGGCGTAGATACGCAGTATTTT. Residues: CASSQQRGGVDTQYF.

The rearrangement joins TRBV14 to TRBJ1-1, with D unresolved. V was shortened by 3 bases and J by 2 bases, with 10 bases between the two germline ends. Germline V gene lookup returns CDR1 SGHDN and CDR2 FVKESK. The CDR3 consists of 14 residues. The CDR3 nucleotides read TGTGCCAGCAGCCAGCGCTACGGTAACACTGAAGCTTTCTTT. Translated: CASSQRYGNTEAFF.

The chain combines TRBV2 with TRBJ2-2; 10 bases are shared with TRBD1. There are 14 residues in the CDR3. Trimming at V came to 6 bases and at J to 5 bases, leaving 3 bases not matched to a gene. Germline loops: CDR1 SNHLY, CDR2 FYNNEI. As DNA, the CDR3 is TGTGCCAGCAGGACAGGGGGCAAAACCGGGGAGCTGTTTTTT. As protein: CASRTGGKTGELFF.